This T cell receptor beta chain was sequenced in a study of T cells after yellow fever vaccination. Points from the study as a whole: Weaker overall was a secondary response that nonetheless peaked faster, on day 5 versus 15.

Worth noting for this clonotype: Its target is not known.

This CDR3 is built from 16 residues. V lost 5 bases to trimming and J lost 0 bases, with 14 bases between them. Germline V CDR1 and CDR2: SGHTA, FQGNSA. The TCR cDNA carried a universal primer site and UMIs from 5'RACE template switching. TCRdb passed the 5' RACE reads through MiXCR, listing each CDR3 protein once. The repertoire holds hundreds of thousands of distinct CDR3 sequences, with approximately 13% as singletons. The sample here was CD4+ T cells sorted from PBMCs, taken 15 days after the yellow fever booster vaccination. The receptor's source is a man aged 18 to 29 who received the YFV17D yellow fever vaccine. V usage is TRBV7-2 and J usage is TRBJ2-4; TRBD2 is a possible D gene (6 bases). The CDR3 spells CASSTLWGLAKNIQYF. The CDR3 nucleotides are TGTGCCAGCAGCACCCTGTGGGGACTAGCCAAAAACATTCAGTACTTC.